The 18 T cell receptor beta chains given below trace back to one sample, sequenced in a study of blood T cell repertoires in COVID-19. Assay used: immunoSEQ multiplex PCR; TCRdb lists only in-frame clones, some missing. Of about 34,000 clones detected, 60% to 80% appear once; the ten largest clones hold roughly 7.4%. Sequences were obtained from peripheral blood. These TCRs come from a woman aged 55-75 years with acute or convalescent COVID-19.

In DNA, the CDR3 is TGTGCCAGCAGCGCTCCACCACGGACTAGAGGCACAGATACGCAGTATTTT. This encodes CASSAPPRTRGTDTQYF. The rearrangement uses TRBV11-2 and TRBJ2-3; 7 nucleotides align to TRBD2. Trimming cost V 5 bases and J 1 base; bases outside gene matches: 12. CDR1 SGHAT and CDR2 FQNNGV come from the germline V gene. The CDR3 length is 17 residues.

This clone was counted a single time. The chain uses TRBV19 and TRBJ1-1, with D tentatively TRBD1 (6 bases). The V end lost 6 bases, the J end lost 7 bases, and 15 bases lay between the germline ends. The germline V gene encodes CDR1 LNHDA and CDR2 SQIVND (reference sequence). The length of the CDR3 is 13 residues. DNA for the CDR3: TGTGCCAGTAGAAGGGACGGGACATATGAAGCTTTCTTT. It codes for CASRRDGTYEAFF.

V and J are TRBV5-1 and TRBJ2-7; D might be TRBD2 (6 bases). This CDR3 is 13 amino acids long. The germline V gene has CDR1 SGHRS and CDR2 YFSETQ. V was shortened by 3 bases and J by 0 bases, with 7 bases between the two germline ends. As DNA, the CDR3 is TGCGCCAGCAGCTCAGCGGGCTCCTACGAGCAGTACTTC. It translates to CASSSAGSYEQYF.

V is TRBV7-9 and J is TRBJ2-7; D is possibly TRBD2 (6 bases). The V end lost 4 bases, the J end lost 0 bases, and 13 bases lay between the germline ends. The germline gives CDR1 SEHNR, CDR2 FQNEAQ (reference sequence). This CDR3 contains 15 residues. CDR3 sequence reads: CASSSQAGSSYEQYF. CDR3 nucleotides: TGTGCCAGCAGCTCCCAGGCCGGGAGCTCCTACGAGCAGTACTTC.

The CDR3 protein is CASSQGVLAGLPYEQYF. The DNA of the CDR3 is TGCGCCAGCAGCCAAGGGGTTCTAGCGGGGTTACCCTACGAGCAGTACTTC. This rearrangement joins TRBV4-1 to TRBJ2-7; 9 nucleotides align to TRBD2. The ends lost 1 base at V and 2 bases at J; junction bases unmatched: 9. The CDR3 is 17 amino acids. The germline V gene has CDR1 MGHRA and CDR2 YSYEKL.

This chain links TRBV4-1 with TRBJ1-1; D remains ambiguous. Germline V CDR1 and CDR2: MGHRA, YSYEKL. The CDR3 runs to 14 residues. V was pared by 3 bases and J by 0 bases, with 8 bases between. CDR3 coding DNA: TGCGCCAGCAGCCAGCGCGGCATGAACACTGAAGCTTTCTTT. Residues: CASSQRGMNTEAFF.

V gene TRBV5-6 combines with J gene TRBJ2-3; 7 bases align to TRBD1. Germline values: CDR1 SGHDT, CDR2 YYEEEE. Trimming cost V 0 bases and J 4 bases; bases outside gene matches: 5. This CDR3 region has 15 residues. Here the CDR3 DNA reads TGTGCCAGCAGCTTGGTAGGGGGCGGTTCAGATACGCAGTATTTT. Translating it yields CASSLVGGGSDTQYF.

V and J are TRBV5-1 and TRBJ1-1; no reliable D call. CDR3 length equals 16 residues. Germline V gene sequence: CDR1 SGHRS, CDR2 YFSETQ. The V end lost 4 bases, the J end lost 3 bases, and 19 bases lay between the germline ends. Here the CDR3 DNA reads TGCGCCAGCAGCCTCGCGTCGGGAGGTAGGGACACTGAAGCTTTCTTT. This gives the protein CASSLASGGRDTEAFF.

The rearrangement uses TRBV7-8 and TRBJ2-7; possible D gene TRBD1, 5 bases. Looked up from germline, CDR1 is SGHVS and CDR2 is FQNEAQ. The CDR3 totals 15 residues. Trimming pared 3 bases from V and 0 bases from J, leaving 12 bases between. CDR3 DNA: TGTGCCAGCAGCTTGGGCCCAGGGATCTCCTACGAGCAGTACTTC. Protein sequence: CASSLGPGISYEQYF.

The J gene is TRBJ2-3, the V gene TRBV7-3; 7 nucleotides agree with TRBD1. This CDR3 spans 14 amino acids. In germline, CDR1 is SGHTA, CDR2 FQGTGA. V lost 5 bases and J lost 2; bases outside the gene matches: 4. CDR3 amino acids: CASSATGATDTQYF. The DNA for the CDR3 is TGTGCCAGCAGCGCAACAGGGGCCACAGATACGCAGTATTTT.

The gene calls are TRBV19 and TRBJ1-5; no clear D gene. Germline CDR1 is LNHDA and CDR2 is SQIVND (reference sequence). CDR3 length: 13 amino acids. V shed 6 bases and J shed 5 bases, with 11 bases lying between them. The DNA of the CDR3 is TGTGCCAGTAGCCCTTCCACTGATCAGCCCCAGCATTTT. Protein: CASSPSTDQPQHF. The variable domain in full, completed from reference TRBV19 and TRBJ1-5, reads DGGITQSPKYLFRKEGQNVTLSCEQNLNHDAMYWYRQDPGQGLRLIYYSQIVNDFQKGDIAEGYSVSREKKESFPLTVTSAQKNPTAFYLCASSPSTDQPQHFGDGTRLSIL.

This clone appeared a single time. The chain employs TRBV19 and TRBJ2-6; D is unclear. The germline V and J ends were trimmed by 4 bases and 14 bases, with 18 bases remaining between them. This CDR3 region has 14 residues. CDR1 LNHDA and CDR2 SQIVND come from the germline V gene (reference sequence). Here the CDR3 reads CASSTPGARDFLTF. The CDR3 DNA is TGTGCCAGTAGTACACCTGGTGCTCGCGATTTCCTGACTTTC.

The chain links TRBV28 to TRBJ2-3; TRBD1 matches at 9 bases. The CDR3 contains 15 residues. The V gene end was trimmed by 3 bases and the J gene end by 3 bases; junction bases not matched to a gene: 4. Germline V lookup: CDR1 MDHEN, CDR2 SYDVKM. The CDR3 DNA sequence: TGTGCCAGCAGTTTCGACAGGGGGGGAACAGATACGCAGTATTTT. This translates into CASSFDRGGTDTQYF.

This clone was observed once. The V call is TRBV21-1, the J call TRBJ1-6. TRBV21-1 is designated a pseudogene. The CDR3 contains 16 residues. CDR3 nucleotides: TGTGCCAGCAGCAAAGAGGAGGGTGCTATAAATTCACCCCTCCACTTT. Translated: CASSKEEGAINSPLHF.

The rearrangement uses TRBV5-1 and TRBJ1-2; D uncertain. The V end was cut by 0 bases, the J end by 6 bases, with 12 bases between. The CDR3 is 14 residues long. Germline V gives CDR1 SGHRS, CDR2 YFSETQ. The CDR3 nucleotides are TGCGCCAGCAGCTTGGCCATCCTCGGGGATGGCTACACCTTC. As protein: CASSLAILGDGYTF.

This rearrangement joins TRBV5-1 to TRBJ2-2; D is unresolved. The CDR3 spans 15 residues. Germline CDR1 SGHRS, CDR2 YFSETQ. With 2 bases removed from V and 2 bases from J, the gap between germline ends came to 10 bases. The CDR3 region is CASSLVGANTGELFF. The CDR3 DNA is TGCGCCAGCAGCTTAGTCGGAGCCAACACCGGGGAGCTGTTTTTT.

This clone rates as medium-sized. This sequence joins TRBV6-4 and TRBJ1-1; D ambiguous. The germline gives CDR1 MRHNA, CDR2 SNTAGT. This CDR3 is 13 amino acids long. V shed 3 bases and J shed 4 bases, with 9 bases lying between them. The CDR3 DNA reads TGTGCCAGCAGTGAGAGGGATAGCACTGAAGCTTTCTTT. Translated, it gives CASSERDSTEAFF.

V and J are TRBV5-1 and TRBJ2-7, with TRBD1 identical over 10 bases. This CDR3 contains 14 residues. The junction had 3 bases not matched to a gene; V was cut back by 0 bases and J by 6 bases. Germline CDR1 and CDR2: SGHRS and YFSETQ. CDR3 amino acids: CASSLAGQGSEQYF. The CDR3 nucleotides read TGCGCCAGCAGCTTGGCGGGACAGGGGTCCGAGCAGTACTTC. The entire variable domain, with the rest obtained from reference TRBV5-1 and TRBJ2-7, is as follows: KAGVTQTPRYLIKTRGQQVTLSCSPISGHRSVSWYQQTPGQGLQFLFEYFSETQRNKGNFPGRFSGRQFSNSRSEMNVSTLELGDSALYLCASSLAGQGSEQYFGPGTRLTVT.